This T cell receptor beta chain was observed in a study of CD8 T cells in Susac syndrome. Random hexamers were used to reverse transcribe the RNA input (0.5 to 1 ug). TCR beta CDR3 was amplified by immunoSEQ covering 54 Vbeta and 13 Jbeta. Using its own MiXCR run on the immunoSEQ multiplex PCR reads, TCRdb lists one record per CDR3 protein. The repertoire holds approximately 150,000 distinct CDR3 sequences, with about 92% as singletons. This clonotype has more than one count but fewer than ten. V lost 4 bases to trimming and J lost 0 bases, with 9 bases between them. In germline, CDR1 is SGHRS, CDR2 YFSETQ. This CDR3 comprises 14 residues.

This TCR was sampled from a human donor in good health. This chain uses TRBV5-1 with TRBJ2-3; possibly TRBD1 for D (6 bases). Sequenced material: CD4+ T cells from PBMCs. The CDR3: CASSLGQSTDTQYF. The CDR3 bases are TGCGCCAGCAGCCTTGGACAGAGCACAGATACGCAGTATTTT.